This TCR beta chain was sequenced for a study of T cell responses to AZD1222 COVID-19 vaccine. Study-level background: Pooling was applied to second doses at about 4 or about 12 weeks.

The CDR3 spans 15 residues. The junction had 10 bases not matched to a gene; V was cut back by 5 bases and J by 4 bases. Germline assignment: CDR1 MNHEY and CDR2 SVGAGI. Clones were read by immunoSEQ multiplex PCR, and TCRdb kept only the in-frame ones, dropping some. The sample records 75,000 to 100,000 clones, approximately 90% being singletons. This clone was seen just once. Its matching antigen is unknown. Whole-study findings and limits: Dominant CD4 TCR responses targeted spike regions 160-218 and 743-854. Of spike-specific TCRs, nearly half reportedly target regions left unmutated in variants. Seropositivity was recorded at baseline in only a handful of AZD1222 recipients.

This sequence originates from an adult in good health. The material sequenced was peripheral blood, taken on day 0 of AZD1222 vaccination. The rearrangement links TRBV6-5 to TRBJ1-2, with 7 bases fitting TRBD1. The CDR3 DNA sequence: TGTGCCAGCAGTACTTTGGCAGGGGGTGGCTATGGCTACACCTTC. Protein product: CASSTLAGGGYGYTF.